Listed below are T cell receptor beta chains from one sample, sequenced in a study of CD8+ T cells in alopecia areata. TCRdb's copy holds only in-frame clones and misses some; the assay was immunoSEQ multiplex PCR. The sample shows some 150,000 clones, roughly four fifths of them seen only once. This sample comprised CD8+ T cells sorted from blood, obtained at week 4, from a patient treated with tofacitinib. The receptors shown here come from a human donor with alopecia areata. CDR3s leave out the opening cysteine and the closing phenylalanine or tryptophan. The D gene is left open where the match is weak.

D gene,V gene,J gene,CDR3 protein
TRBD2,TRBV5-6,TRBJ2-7,ASSLLSSGGFYEQY
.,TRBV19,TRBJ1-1,ASADPGPLGHTEAF
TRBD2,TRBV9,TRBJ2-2,ASSGRPGLAGYANTGELF
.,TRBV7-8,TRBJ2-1,ASSPTSSNEQF
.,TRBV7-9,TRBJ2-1,ASNLYNEQF
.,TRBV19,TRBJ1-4,ASSDRPEKLF
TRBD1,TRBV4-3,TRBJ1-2,ASSPLRDSNYGYT
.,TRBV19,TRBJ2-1,ASSPYSYNEQF
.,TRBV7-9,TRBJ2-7,ASSQRGSPYEQY
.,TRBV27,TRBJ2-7,ASSFGGTTYEQY
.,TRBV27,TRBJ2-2,ASSLMARGTGELF
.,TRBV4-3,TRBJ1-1,ASSQAPGNTEAF
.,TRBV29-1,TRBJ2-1,SVEEEGNYNEQF
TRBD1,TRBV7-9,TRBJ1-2,ASSLATGTPYGYT
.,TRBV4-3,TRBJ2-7,ASSQDPTAYEQY
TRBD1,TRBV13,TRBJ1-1,ASSSTGTGTPF
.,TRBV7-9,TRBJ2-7,ASSPGVEQY
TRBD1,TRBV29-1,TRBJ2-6,SVEESFRDSGWGTGANVLT
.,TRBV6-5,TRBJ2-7,ASLPAKGTYEQY
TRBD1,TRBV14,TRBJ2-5,ASRQGQGRQETQY
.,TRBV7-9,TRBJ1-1,ASSTSRPSTEAF
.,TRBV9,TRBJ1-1,ASSPSGSGNTEAF
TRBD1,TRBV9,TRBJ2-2,ASSAPGQGNTGELF
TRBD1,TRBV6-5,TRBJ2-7,ASTPRGTLYEQY
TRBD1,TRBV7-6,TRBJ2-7,ASSGSGGHEQY
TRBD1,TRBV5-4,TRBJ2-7,ASSPRGLYEQY
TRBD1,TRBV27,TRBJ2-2,ASSQRPPGQGAGELF
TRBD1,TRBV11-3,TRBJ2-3,ASSTEGAQDTQY
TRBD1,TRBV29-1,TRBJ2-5,SVEDGTVQETQY
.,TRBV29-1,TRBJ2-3,SVEVGTDTQY
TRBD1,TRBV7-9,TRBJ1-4,ASSKSRDSPNEKLF
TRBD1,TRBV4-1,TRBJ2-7,ASSFRDSSTYEQY
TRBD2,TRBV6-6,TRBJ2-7,ASSFSSGDYEQY
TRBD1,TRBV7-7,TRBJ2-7,ASSLGTGDSYEQY
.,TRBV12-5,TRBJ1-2,ASGSGFGDGYT
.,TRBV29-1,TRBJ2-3,TPPGRGPSSDTQY
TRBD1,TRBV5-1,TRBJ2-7,ASSLDQGAYEQY
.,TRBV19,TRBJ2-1,ASSIRSATGLYNEQF
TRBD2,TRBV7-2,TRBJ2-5,ASSLGTSGAETQY
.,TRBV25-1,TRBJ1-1,ASSESGIKAF
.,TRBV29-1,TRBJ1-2,SVLNRGAYGYT
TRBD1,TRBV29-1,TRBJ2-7,SVKSGQTYEQY
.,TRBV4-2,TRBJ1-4,ASSQDRGTSGEKLF
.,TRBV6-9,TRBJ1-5,ASSYVTGVGNQPQH
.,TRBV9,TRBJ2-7,ASSVWGEQY
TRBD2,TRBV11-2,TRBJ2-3,ASSQAGGTDTQY
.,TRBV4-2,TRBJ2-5,ASSQDVENQETQY
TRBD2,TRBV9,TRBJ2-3,ASSVESGLAGDTDTQY
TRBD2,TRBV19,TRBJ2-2,ASSHQGGLVRNTGELF
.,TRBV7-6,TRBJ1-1,ASSPGGATEAF
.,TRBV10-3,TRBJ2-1,AISEYGNEQF
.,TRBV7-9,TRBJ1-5,ASSLVRGLSNQPQH
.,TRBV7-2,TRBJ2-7,ASTPDGYEQY
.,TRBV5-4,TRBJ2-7,ASSLGGEQY